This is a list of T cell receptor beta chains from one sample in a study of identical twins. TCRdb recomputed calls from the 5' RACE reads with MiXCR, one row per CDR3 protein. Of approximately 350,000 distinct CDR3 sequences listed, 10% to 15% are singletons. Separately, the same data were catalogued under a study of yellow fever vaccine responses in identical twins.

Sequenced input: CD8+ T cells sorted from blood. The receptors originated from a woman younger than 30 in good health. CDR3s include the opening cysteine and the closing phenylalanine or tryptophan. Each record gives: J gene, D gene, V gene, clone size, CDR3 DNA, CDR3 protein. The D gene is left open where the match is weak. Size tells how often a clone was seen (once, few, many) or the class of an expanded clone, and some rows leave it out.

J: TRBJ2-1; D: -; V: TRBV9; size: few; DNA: TGTGCCAGCAGCGTAGGGTCAGGGCTATCCTACAATGAGCAGTTCTTC; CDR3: CASSVGSGLSYNEQFF
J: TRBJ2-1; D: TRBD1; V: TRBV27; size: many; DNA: TGTGCCAGCAGTTCCCGGGACAGGGGATACAATGAGCAGTTCTTC; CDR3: CASSSRDRGYNEQFF
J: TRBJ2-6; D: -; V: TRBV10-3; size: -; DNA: TGTGCCATCAGTGAGTCGGAGGGTTCTGGGGCCAACGTCCTGACTTTC; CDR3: CAISESEGSGANVLTF
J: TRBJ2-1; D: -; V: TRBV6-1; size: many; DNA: TGTGCCAGCAGTGAAGAGTGGGGGGCCTACAATGAGCAGTTCTTC; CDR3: CASSEEWGAYNEQFF
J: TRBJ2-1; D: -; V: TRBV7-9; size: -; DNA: TGTGCCAGCAGCGGTGAGAGACCCACCCCGGGGCTTGAGCAGTTCTTC; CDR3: CASSGERPTPGLEQFF
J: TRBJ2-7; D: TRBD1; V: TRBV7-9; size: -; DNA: TGTGCCAGCAGCAGCCCACAGGGGTACGAGCAGTACTTC; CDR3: CASSSPQGYEQYF
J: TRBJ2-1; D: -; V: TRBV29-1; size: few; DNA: TGCAGCGTTCATCTTCTCCTTATGAATGAGCAGTTCTTC; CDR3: CSVHLLLMNEQFF
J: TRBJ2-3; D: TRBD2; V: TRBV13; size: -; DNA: TGTGCCAGCAGCTTAGGTGCTAGCGGGAGGTCAGATACGCAGTATTTT; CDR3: CASSLGASGRSDTQYF
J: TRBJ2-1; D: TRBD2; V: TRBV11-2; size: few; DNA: TGTGCCAGCAGCTTAGAGGGTCCGGGACTAGCGGTCCACAATGAGCAGTTCTTC; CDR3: CASSLEGPGLAVHNEQFF
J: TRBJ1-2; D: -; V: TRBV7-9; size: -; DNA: TGTGCCAGCAGCTTATTAAGGAACTATGGCTACACCTTC; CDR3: CASSLLRNYGYTF
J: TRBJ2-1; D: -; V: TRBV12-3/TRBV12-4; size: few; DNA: TGTGCCAGCAGTTTGCAGCTGTACAATGAGCAGTTCTTC; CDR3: CASSLQLYNEQFF
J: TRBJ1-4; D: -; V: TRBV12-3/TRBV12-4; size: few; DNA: TGTGCCAGCAGTTTAGACAGCCCAGGACTGTTTTTT; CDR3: CASSLDSPGLFF
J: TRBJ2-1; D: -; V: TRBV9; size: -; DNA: TGTGCCAGCAGCGTAGGGGAAAGCACGAATGAGCAGTTCTTC; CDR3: CASSVGESTNEQFF
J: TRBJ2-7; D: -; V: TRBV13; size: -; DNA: TGTGCCAGCAGCGCCGGAGGGGGCGAGCAGTGCTTC; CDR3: CASSAGGGEQCF
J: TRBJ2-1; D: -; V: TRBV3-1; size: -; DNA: TGTGCCAGCAGCCAGGCCGACAGGTTGAGCTCCTACAATGAGCAGTTCTTC; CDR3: CASSQADRLSSYNEQFF